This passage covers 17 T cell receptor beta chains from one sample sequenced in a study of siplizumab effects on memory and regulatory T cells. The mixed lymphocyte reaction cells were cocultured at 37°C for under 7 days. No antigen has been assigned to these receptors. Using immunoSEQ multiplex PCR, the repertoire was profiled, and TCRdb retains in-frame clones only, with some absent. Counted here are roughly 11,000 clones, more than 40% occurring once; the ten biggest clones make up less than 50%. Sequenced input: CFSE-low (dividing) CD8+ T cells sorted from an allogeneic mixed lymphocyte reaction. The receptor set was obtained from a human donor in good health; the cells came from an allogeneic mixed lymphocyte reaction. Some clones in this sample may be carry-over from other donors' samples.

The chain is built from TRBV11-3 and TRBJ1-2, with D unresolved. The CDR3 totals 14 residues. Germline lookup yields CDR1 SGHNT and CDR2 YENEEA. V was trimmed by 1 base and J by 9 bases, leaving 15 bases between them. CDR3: CASSLVLMEGSYTF. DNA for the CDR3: TGTGCCAGCAGCTTAGTACTAATGGAGGGAAGCTACACCTTC.

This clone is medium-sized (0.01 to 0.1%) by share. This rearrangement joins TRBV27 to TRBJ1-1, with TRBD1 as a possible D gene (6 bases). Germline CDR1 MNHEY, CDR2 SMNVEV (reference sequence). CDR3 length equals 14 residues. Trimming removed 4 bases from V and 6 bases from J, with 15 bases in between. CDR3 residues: CASSWYGGMAEAFF. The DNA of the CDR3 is TGTGCCAGCAGTTGGTATGGGGGCATGGCTGAAGCTTTCTTT.

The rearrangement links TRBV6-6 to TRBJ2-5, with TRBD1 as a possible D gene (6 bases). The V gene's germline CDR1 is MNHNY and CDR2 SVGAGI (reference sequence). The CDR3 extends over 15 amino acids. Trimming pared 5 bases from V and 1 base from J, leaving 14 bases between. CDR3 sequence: CASSNVRDTQETQYF. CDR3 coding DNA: TGTGCCAGCAGTAACGTCCGGGACACCCAAGAGACCCAGTACTTC.

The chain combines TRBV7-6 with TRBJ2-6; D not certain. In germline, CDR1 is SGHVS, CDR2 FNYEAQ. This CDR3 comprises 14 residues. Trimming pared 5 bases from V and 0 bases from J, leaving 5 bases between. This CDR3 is CASSRISGANVLTF. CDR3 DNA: TGTGCCAGCAGCCGGATCTCTGGGGCCAACGTCCTGACTTTC.

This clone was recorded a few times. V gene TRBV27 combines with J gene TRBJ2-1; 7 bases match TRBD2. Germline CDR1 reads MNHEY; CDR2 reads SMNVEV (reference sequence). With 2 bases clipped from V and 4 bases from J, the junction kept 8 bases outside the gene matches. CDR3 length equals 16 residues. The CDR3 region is CASSLPSGGGYNEQFF. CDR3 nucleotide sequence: TGTGCCAGCAGTTTACCGAGTGGGGGAGGGTACAATGAGCAGTTCTTC.

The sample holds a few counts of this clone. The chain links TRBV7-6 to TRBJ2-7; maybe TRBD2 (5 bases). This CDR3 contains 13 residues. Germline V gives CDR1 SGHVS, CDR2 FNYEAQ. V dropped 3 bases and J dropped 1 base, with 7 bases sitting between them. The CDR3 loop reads CASSFGISYEQYF. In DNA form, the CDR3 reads TGTGCCAGCAGCTTCGGGATTTCCTACGAGCAGTACTTC.

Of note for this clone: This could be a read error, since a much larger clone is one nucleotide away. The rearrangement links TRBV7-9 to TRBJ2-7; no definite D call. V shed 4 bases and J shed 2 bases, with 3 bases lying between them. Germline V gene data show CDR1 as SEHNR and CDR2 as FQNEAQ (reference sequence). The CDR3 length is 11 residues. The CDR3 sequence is CASSSPYEQYF. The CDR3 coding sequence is TGTGCCAGCAGCTCCCCCTACGAGCAGTACTTC.

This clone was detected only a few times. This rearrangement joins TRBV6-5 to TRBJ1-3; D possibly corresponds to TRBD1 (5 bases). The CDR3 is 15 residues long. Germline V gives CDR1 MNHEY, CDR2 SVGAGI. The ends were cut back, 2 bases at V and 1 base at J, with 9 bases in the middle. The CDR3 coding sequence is TGTGCCAGCAGTTACGACAGCCTATCTGGAAACACCATATATTTT. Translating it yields CASSYDSLSGNTIYF.

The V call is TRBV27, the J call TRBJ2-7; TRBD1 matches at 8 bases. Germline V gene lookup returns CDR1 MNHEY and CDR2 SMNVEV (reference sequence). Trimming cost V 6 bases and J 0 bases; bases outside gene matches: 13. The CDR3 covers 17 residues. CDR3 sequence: CASSLVQGAPFSYEQYF. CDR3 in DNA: TGTGCCAGCAGCCTTGTTCAGGGGGCCCCCTTCTCCTACGAGCAGTACTTC.

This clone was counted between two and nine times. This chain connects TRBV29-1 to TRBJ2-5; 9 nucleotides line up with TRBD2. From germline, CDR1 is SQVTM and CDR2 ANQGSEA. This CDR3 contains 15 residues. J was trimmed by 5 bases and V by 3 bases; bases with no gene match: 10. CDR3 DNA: TGCAGCGTTGATTGGCGGGGGGGCTCAGCGGAGACCCAGTACTTC. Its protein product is CSVDWRGGSAETQYF.

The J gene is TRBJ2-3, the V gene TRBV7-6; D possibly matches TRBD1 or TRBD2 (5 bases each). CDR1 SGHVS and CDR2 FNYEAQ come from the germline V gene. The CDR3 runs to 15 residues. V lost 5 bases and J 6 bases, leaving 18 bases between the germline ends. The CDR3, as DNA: TGTGCCAGCAGCGACAGTGCCGAGGGGTGGGATACGCAGTATTTT. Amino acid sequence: CASSDSAEGWDTQYF.

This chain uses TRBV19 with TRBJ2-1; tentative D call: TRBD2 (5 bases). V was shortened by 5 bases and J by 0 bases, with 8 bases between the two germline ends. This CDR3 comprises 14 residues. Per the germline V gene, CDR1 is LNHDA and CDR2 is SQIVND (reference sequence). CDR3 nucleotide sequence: TGTGCCAGTAGTGCGGCGGGCTCCTACAATGAGCAGTTCTTC. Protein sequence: CASSAAGSYNEQFF.

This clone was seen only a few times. CDR3 in DNA: TGTGCCAGCAGTTACTACTACACAGATACGCAGTATTTT. It encodes CASSYYYTDTQYF. The chain employs TRBV6-5 and TRBJ2-3; no clear D. Trimming removed 1 base at V and 2 bases at J, with 4 bases between. The length of the CDR3 is 13 residues. The V gene's germline CDR1 is MNHEY and CDR2 SVGAGI.

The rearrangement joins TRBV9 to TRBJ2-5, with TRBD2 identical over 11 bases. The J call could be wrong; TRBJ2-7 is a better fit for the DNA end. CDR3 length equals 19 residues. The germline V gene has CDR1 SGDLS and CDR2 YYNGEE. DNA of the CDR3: TGTGCCAGCAGCGCCGACGTCCCGGGACTAGCGGCACTCACCTACGAGCAGTACTTC. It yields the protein CASSADVPGLAALTYEQYF.

The CDR3, as DNA: TGTGCCAGCAGTTACGCCCCCGGGGCCTATGGCTACACCTTC. Translated: CASSYAPGAYGYTF. The chain recombines TRBV6-6 with TRBJ1-2; a weak D match, TRBD1 (5 bases). The germline V gene has CDR1 MNHNY and CDR2 SVGAGI (reference sequence). V lost 2 bases to trimming and J lost 4 bases, with 11 bases between them. The CDR3 spans 14 residues.

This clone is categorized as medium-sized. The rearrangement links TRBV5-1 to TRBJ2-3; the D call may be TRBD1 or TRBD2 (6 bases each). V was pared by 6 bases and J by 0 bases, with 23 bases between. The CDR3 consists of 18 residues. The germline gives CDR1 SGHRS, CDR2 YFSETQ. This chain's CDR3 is CASTPTGAAESSTDTQYF. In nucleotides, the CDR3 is TGCGCCAGCACTCCTACGGGGGCAGCCGAATCTAGCACAGATACGCAGTATTTT.

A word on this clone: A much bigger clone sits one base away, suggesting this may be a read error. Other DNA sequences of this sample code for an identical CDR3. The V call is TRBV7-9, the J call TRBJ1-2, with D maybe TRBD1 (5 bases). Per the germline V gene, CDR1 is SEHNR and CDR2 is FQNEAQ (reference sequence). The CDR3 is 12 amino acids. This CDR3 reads CASSFAGNGYTF. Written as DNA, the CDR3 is TGTGCCAGCAGCTTCGCAGGGAATGGCTACACTTTC.